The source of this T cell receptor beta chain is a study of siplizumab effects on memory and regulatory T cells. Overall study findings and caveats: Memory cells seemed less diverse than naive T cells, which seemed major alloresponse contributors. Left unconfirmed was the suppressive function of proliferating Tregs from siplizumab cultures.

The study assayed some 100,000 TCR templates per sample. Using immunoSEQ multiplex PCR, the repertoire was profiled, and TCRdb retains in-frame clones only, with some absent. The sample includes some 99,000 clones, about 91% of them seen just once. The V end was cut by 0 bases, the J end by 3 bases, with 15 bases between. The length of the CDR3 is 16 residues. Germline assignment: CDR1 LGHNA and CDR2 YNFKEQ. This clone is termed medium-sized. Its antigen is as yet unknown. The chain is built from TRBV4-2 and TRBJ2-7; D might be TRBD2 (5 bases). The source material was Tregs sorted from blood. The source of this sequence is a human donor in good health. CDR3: CASSQEDRAEYYEQYF. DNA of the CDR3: TGTGCCAGCAGCCAAGAGGATAGAGCGGAGTACTACGAGCAGTACTTC.